This TCR beta chain stems from a study of molecular identifiers for immune sequencing clone quantification. Bulk libraries came from a prior protocol with listed TCR primers. Using its own MiXCR run on the PCR reads, TCRdb lists one record per CDR3 protein. The data hold about 640,000 distinct CDR3 sequences, with nearly 20% observed a single time. CDR1 and CDR2 from the germline V gene are DFQATT and SNEGSKA (reference sequence). The CDR3 spans 16 residues. V was clipped by 5 bases and J by 10 bases, with 27 bases between them. The specimen was naive CD8+ T cells from blood, with Jurkat cell RNA spiked in. This sample's subset: FACS-sorted CD8+CD4-CCR7+CD45RA+ naive T cells. This receptor was identified in a human donor in good health. Some libraries in this study had Jurkat cell RNA spiked in. The chain employs TRBV20-1 and TRBJ2-1; tentatively, D is TRBD2 (6 bases). CDR3 region: CSAPQPTRQLYGEQFF. DNA of the CDR3: TGCAGTGCTCCACAACCGACTAGACAGTTATACGGGGAGCAGTTCTTC.